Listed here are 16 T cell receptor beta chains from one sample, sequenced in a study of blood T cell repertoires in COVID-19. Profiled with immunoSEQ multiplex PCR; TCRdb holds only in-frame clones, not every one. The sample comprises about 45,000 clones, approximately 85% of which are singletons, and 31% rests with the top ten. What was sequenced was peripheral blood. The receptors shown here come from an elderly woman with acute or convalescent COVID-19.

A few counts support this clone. The CDR3 DNA reads as TGCGCCAGCAGTCAAATTGATATAACAGGGGGAGGCAATCAGCCCCAGCATTTT. Translated: CASSQIDITGGGNQPQHF. The rearrangement uses TRBV23-1 and TRBJ1-5; TRBD1 matches 8 bases. TRBV23-1 is treated as an ORF (open reading frame) with a function not yet certain. This CDR3 is 18 amino acids long. V lost 2 bases, J lost 2 bases, and 11 bases stayed unmatched.

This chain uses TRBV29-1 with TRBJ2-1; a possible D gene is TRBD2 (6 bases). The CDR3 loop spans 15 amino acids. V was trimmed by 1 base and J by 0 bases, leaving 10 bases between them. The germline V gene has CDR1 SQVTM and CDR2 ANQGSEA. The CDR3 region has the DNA TGCAGCGTTGAAGGGGGGAGGTACTCCTACAATGAGCAGTTCTTC. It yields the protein CSVEGGRYSYNEQFF.

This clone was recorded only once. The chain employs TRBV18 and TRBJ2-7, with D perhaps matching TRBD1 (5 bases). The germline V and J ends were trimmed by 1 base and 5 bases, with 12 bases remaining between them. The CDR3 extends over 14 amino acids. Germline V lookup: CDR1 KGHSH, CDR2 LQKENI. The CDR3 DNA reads TGTGCCAGCTCACCACTGCAGGGTAACGACGAGCAGTACTTC. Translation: CASSPLQGNDEQYF.

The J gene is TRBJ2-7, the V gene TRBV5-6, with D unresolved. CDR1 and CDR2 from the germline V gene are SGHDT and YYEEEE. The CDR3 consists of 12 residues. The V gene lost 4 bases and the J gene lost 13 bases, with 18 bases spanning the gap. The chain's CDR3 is CASSRPDAGAYF. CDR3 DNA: TGTGCCAGCAGCCGCCCGGATGCCGGAGCCTACTTC. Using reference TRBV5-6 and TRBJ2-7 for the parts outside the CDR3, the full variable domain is DAGVTQSPTHLIKTRGQQVTLRCSPKSGHDTVSWYQQALGQGPQFIFQYYEEEERQRGNFPDRFSGHQFPNYSSELNVNALLLGDSALYLCASSRPDAGAYFGPGTRLTVT.

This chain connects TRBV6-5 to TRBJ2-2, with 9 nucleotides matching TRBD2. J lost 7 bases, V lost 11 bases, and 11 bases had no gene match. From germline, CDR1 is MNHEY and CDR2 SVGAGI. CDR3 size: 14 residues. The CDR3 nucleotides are TGTGCCTCCGGGAGGACTAGCGATTTCGGGGAGCTGTTTTTT. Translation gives CASGRTSDFGELFF.

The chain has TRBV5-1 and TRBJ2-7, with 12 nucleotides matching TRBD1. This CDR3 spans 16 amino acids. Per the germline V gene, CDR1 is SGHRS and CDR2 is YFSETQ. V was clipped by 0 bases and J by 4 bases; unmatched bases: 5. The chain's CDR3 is CASSLVQGQGAYEQYF. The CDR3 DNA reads TGCGCCAGCAGCTTGGTTCAGGGACAGGGGGCTTACGAGCAGTACTTC.

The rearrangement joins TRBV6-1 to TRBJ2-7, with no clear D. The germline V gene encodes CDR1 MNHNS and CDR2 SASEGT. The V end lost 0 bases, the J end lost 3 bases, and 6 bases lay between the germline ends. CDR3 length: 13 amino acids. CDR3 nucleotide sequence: TGTGCCAGCAGTGAAGCGCGTGGCTACGAGCAGTACTTC. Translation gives CASSEARGYEQYF.

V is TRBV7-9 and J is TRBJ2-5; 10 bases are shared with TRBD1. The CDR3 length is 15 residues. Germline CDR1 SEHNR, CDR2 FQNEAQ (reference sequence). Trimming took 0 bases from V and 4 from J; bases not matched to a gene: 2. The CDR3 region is CASSLATGGTETQYF. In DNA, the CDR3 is TGTGCCAGCAGCTTAGCGACAGGGGGCACAGAGACCCAGTACTTC. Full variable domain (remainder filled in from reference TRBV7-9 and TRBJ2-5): DTGVSQNPRHKITKRGQNVTFRCDPISEHNRLYWYRQTLGQGPEFLTYFQNEAQLEKSRLLSDRFSAERPKGSFSTLEIQRTEQGDSAMYLCASSLATGGTETQYFGPGTRLLVL.

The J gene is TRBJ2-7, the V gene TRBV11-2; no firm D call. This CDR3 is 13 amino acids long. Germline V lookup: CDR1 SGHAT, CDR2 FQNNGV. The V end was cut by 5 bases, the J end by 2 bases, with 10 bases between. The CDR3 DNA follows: TGTGCCAGCAGCCCGACTTCTACCTACGAGCAGTACTTC. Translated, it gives CASSPTSTYEQYF. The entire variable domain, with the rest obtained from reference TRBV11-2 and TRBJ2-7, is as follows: EAGVAQSPRYKIIEKRQSVAFWCNPISGHATLYWYQQILGQGPKLLIQFQNNGVVDDSQLPKDRFSAERLKGVDSTLKIQPAKLEDSAVYLCASSPTSTYEQYFGPGTRLTVT.

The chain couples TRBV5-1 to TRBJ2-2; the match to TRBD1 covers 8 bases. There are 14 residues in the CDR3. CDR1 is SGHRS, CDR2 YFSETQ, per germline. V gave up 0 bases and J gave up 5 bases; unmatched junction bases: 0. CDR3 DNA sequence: TGCGCCAGCAGCTTGGGACAGGGGACCGGGGAGCTGTTTTTT. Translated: CASSLGQGTGELFF.

CDR3 nucleotides: TGTGCCACCAGTGATTCCGTTGGTGGGACTAGTATGAATGAGCAGTTCTTC. Amino acid sequence: CATSDSVGGTSMNEQFF. The chain uses TRBV24-1 and TRBJ2-1; 8 bases map to TRBD2. The CDR3 is 17 residues long. J was trimmed by 7 bases and V by 2 bases; bases with no gene match: 12. CDR1 is KGHDR and CDR2 is SFDVKD in the germline V gene.

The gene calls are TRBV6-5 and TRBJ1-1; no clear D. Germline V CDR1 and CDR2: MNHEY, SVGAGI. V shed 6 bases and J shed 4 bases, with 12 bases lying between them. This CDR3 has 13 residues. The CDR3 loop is CASRGQPGTEAFF. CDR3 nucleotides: TGTGCCAGCAGGGGTCAGCCGGGCACTGAAGCTTTCTTT.

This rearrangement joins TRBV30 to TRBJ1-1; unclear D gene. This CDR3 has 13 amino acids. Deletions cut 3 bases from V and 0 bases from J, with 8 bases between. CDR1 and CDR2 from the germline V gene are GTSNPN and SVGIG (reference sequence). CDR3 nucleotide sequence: TGTGCCTGGAGCAACGGGTTGAACACTGAAGCTTTCTTT. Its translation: CAWSNGLNTEAFF.

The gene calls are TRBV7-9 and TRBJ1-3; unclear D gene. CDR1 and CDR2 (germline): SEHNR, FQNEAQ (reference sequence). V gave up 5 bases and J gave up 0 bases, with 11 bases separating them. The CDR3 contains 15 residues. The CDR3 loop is CASSGWESSGNTIYF. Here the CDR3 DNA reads TGTGCCAGCAGCGGATGGGAGAGCTCTGGAAACACCATATATTTT.

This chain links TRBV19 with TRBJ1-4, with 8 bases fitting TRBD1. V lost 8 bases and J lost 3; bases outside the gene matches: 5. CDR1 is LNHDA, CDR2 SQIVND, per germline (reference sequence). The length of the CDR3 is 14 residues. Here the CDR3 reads CASSGGKANEKLFF. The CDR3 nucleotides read TGTGCCAGTTCAGGGGGCAAGGCTAATGAAAAACTGTTTTTT. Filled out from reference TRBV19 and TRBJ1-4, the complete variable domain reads DGGITQSPKYLFRKEGQNVTLSCEQNLNHDAMYWYRQDPGQGLRLIYYSQIVNDFQKGDIAEGYSVSREKKESFPLTVTSAQKNPTAFYLCASSGGKANEKLFFGSGTQLSVL.

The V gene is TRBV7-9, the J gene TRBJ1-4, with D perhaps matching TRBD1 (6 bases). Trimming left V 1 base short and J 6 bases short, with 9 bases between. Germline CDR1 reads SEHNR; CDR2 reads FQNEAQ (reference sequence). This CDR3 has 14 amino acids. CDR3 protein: CASSLEGTHEKLFF. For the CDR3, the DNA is TGTGCCAGCAGCTTAGAAGGGACACATGAAAAACTGTTTTTT. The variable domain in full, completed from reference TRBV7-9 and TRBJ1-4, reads DTGVSQNPRHKITKRGQNVTFRCDPISEHNRLYWYRQTLGQGPEFLTYFQNEAQLEKSRLLSDRFSAERPKGSFSTLEIQRTEQGDSAMYLCASSLEGTHEKLFFGSGTQLSVL.